The sequence of this T cell receptor beta chain was determined in a study of metastatic and nonmetastatic thyroid tumors. Thyroid surgery was performed in patients who had received no treatment beforehand. This clone was found many times. The CDR3 runs to 17 residues. Germline CDR1 reads SGHRS; CDR2 reads YFSETQ. The V gene end was trimmed by 0 bases and the J gene end by 4 bases; junction bases not matched to a gene: 7. With MiXCR, TCRdb reprocessed the PCR reads. The sample consists of roughly 83,000 clones, 15% of them appearing once. V is TRBV5-1 and J is TRBJ2-6; 7 nucleotides agree with TRBD2. The sequence was obtained from a female donor with papillary thyroid cancer or a benign thyroid nodule (not recorded which). Some clones in this sample may be carry-over from other donors' samples. The specimen was blood. CDR3 residues: CASSLGFGGSGANVLTF. In DNA, the CDR3 is TGCGCCAGCAGCTTGGGATTCGGGGGGAGCGGGGCCAACGTCCTGACTTTC.